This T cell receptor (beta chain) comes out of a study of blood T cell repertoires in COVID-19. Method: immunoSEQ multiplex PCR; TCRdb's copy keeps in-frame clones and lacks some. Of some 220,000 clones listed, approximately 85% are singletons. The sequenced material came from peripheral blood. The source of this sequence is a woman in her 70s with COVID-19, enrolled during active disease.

DNA of the CDR3: TGTGCCAGTAGTATGGAAGGAGACTATGGCTACACCTTC. The encoded protein is CASSMEGDYGYTF. The gene calls are TRBV19 and TRBJ1-2; D remains unclear. The germline CDR1 and CDR2 sequences are LNHDA and SQIVND (reference sequence). With 3 bases removed from V and 3 bases from J, the gap between germline ends came to 8 bases. The CDR3 contains 13 residues.